This TCR beta chain was captured by sequencing in a study of T cells of healthy individuals. TCRdb ran MiXCR on the 5' RACE reads and lists one entry per CDR3 protein. Among approximately 100,000 distinct CDR3 sequences listed, roughly a sixth were seen once. J was trimmed by 0 bases and V by 7 bases; bases with no gene match: 4. This CDR3 is built from 14 residues. In this sample, this clonotype turned up many times. The gene calls are TRBV12-3 or TRBV12-4 and TRBJ1-2; TRBD1 agrees at 8 bases. The origin of this receptor is a human donor in good health. The CDR3 region is CASTADRANYGYTF. The CDR3 DNA reads as TGTGCCAGCACCGCGGACAGGGCTAACTATGGCTACACCTTC.